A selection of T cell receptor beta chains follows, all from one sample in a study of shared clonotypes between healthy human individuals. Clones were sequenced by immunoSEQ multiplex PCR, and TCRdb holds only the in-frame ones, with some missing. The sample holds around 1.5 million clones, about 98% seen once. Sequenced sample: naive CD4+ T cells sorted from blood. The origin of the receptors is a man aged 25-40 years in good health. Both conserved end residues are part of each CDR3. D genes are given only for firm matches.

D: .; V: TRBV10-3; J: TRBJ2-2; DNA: TGTGCCATCAGTGTTAGGGGCGGGACCCCCACCGGGGAGCTGTTTTTT; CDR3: CAISVRGGTPTGELFF
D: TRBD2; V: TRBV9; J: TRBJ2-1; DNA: TGTGCCAGCAGCCCCAGGGGACTAGCGGGAGGGAAAAGCTCCTACAATGAGCAGTTCTTC; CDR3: CASSPRGLAGGKSSYNEQFF
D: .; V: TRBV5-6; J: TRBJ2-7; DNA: TGTGCCAGCAGCCAACCCACGGGGGCTAGTTACGAGCAGTACTTC; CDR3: CASSQPTGASYEQYF
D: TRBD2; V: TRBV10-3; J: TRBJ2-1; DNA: TGTGCCCACAATCCCCAGCGGGAGGATAATGAGCAGTTCTTC; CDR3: CAHNPQREDNEQFF
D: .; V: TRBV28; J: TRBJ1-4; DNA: TGTGCCAGCAGTCCCGAGGGACTTAATGAAAAACTGTTTTTT; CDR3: CASSPEGLNEKLFF
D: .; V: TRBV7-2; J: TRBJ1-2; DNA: TGTGCCAGCAGCTTAGGGGGCGGGGTTTTGCATGGCTACACCTTC; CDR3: CASSLGGGVLHGYTF
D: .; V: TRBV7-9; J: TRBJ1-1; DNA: TGTGCCAGCAGCACGCAGGTAAACACTGAAGCTTTCTTT; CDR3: CASSTQVNTEAFF
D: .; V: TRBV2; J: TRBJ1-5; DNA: TGTGCCAGCAGTGAGAGGCCAGGGTCATCTCAGCCCCAGCATTTT; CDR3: CASSERPGSSQPQHF
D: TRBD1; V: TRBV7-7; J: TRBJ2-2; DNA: TGTGCCAGCAGCTTAGTTACAGGGGGCACCGGGGAGCTGTTTTTT; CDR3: CASSLVTGGTGELFF
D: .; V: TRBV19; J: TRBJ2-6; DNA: TGTGCCAGTAGGACCGAGGCCGGGGCCAACGTCCTGACTTTC; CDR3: CASRTEAGANVLTF
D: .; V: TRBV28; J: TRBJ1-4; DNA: TGTGCCAGCATGGGTACCAGGCCTAATGAAAAACTGTTTTTT; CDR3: CASMGTRPNEKLFF